This is a list of T cell receptor beta chains from one sample in a study of blood T cells in healthy people across ages. TCRdb recomputed calls from the 5' RACE reads with MiXCR, one row per CDR3 protein. The sample contains 540,000 or so distinct CDR3 sequences, roughly 48% of which appear only once. The specimen sequenced was blood. These receptors were obtained from an elderly man in good health. Both conserved end residues are part of each CDR3. A D gene is named only where the DNA matches it firmly. Size tells how often a clone was seen (once, few, many) or the class of an expanded clone, and some rows leave it out.

TRBJ1-1	.	.	TRBV4-3	TGCGCCAGCAGCCAAGACCCGAACACTGAAGCTTTCTTT	CASSQDPNTEAFF
TRBJ2-3	.	.	TRBV29-1	TGCAGCCGGAAGGACGGCAGCACAGATACGCAGTATTTT	CSRKDGSTDTQYF
TRBJ1-5	.	.	TRBV4-3	TGCGCCAGCAGCCAAGATCTTCTTCGGCCCCAGCATTTT	CASSQDLLRPQHF
TRBJ2-7	.	few	TRBV10-3	TGTGCCATCAGTGAGTCAGGGGGGCACTACGAGCAGTACTTC	CAISESGGHYEQYF
TRBJ2-5	TRBD2	.	TRBV24-1	TGTGCCACCAGTGATCGACTAGCGGCTAAAGAGACCCAGTACTTC	CATSDRLAAKETQYF
TRBJ1-1	.	.	TRBV18	TGTGCCAGCTCACCACCGGTCGGGGACACTGAAGCTTTCTTT	CASSPPVGDTEAFF
TRBJ2-1	.	.	TRBV20-1	TGCAGTGCTAGAGAAGCCATTGAGCAGTTCTTC	CSAREAIEQFF
TRBJ1-6	TRBD1	.	TRBV7-9	TGTGCCAGCAGCTCGTTGCCCGGGACAGGGGATTCACCCCTCCACTTT	CASSSLPGTGDSPLHF
TRBJ2-6	TRBD1	.	TRBV15	TGTGCCACCAGCACGGGACAGGCGGACTCTGGGGCCAACGCCCTGACTTTC	CATSTGQADSGANALTF
TRBJ2-5	.	few	TRBV4-2	TGTGCCAGCAGCCTACGGGACGGAGACCAAGAGACCCAGTACTTC	CASSLRDGDQETQYF
TRBJ1-1	.	.	TRBV20-1	TGTAGTGCTACAGAAGCAGACCTTTTTGAAGCTTTCTTT	CSATEADLFEAFF
TRBJ1-2	.	few	TRBV7-9	TGTGCCAGCAGCGTAGGACAGTTCCAGGGCTACACCTTC	CASSVGQFQGYTF
TRBJ2-7	.	few	TRBV4-1	TGCGCCAGCAGCCAAGATATTTCGGGGACGGTAACCTACGAGCAGTACTTC	CASSQDISGTVTYEQYF
TRBJ1-1	.	.	TRBV7-2	TGTGCCAGCAGCCCGGGACGGATCCTCTTTGAAGCTTTCTTT	CASSPGRILFEAFF
TRBJ2-6	.	.	TRBV20-1	TGCGGTGCGGACACTGGGGCCAACGTCCTGACTTTC	CGADTGANVLTF
TRBJ2-1	.	few	TRBV21-1	TGTGCCAGCAGCCCCATCCGGGCGGGAGAAGGCAATGAGCAGTTCTTC	CASSPIRAGEGNEQFF
TRBJ2-2	TRBD1	.	TRBV12-3/TRBV12-4	TGTGCCATACAGGGGGATACCGGGGAGCTGTTTTTT	CAIQGDTGELFF
TRBJ2-5	.	few	TRBV3-1	TGTGCCAGCAGCCAAGTCGGGTTCGCGCAAGAGACCCAGTACTTC	CASSQVGFAQETQYF
TRBJ2-5	.	few	TRBV28	TGTGCCAGCAGTTCCCCACTCGGTCCCGTAGAGACCCAGTACTTC	CASSSPLGPVETQYF
TRBJ1-3	.	few	TRBV6-5	TGTGCCAGCAGGAATCCTGCGAGAAACACCATATATTTT	CASRNPARNTIYF
TRBJ2-6	.	.	TRBV28	TGTGCCAGCAGTTTATCCCGTAACTCTGGGGCCAACGTCCTGACTTTC	CASSLSRNSGANVLTF
TRBJ2-3	.	.	TRBV25-1	TGTGCCAGCAGCCGCGCGGGGCCCTCGCGGGATACGCAGTATTTT	CASSRAGPSRDTQYF
TRBJ2-7	.	.	TRBV12-3/TRBV12-4	TGTGCCAGCAGTCCAACAAGGACCACTTCGACTTACGAGCAGTACTTC	CASSPTRTTSTYEQYF
TRBJ1-2	.	.	TRBV12-3/TRBV12-4	TGTGCCAGCACCCTTGCCCGGATTAACTATGGCTACACCTTC	CASTLARINYGYTF
TRBJ2-1	TRBD2	.	TRBV7-6	TGTGCCAGCAGCTTAGTCTTTGGGACTAGCGGGAGTAGCTCCTACAATGAGCAGTTCTTC	CASSLVFGTSGSSSYNEQFF
TRBJ2-7	.	many	TRBV12-3/TRBV12-4	TGTGCCAGCAGACAGACCTACGAGCAGTACTTC	CASRQTYEQYF
TRBJ1-2	.	.	TRBV6-6	TGTGCCAGCAGTCCGACCGCCGAGGGCTACACCTTC	CASSPTAEGYTF
TRBJ2-1	.	.	TRBV7-2	TGTGCCAGCAGCTCCCATGGGGGCTCCTACAATGAGCAGTTCTTC	CASSSHGGSYNEQFF
TRBJ2-1	.	few	TRBV4-1	TGCGCCAGCAGCCAACCGTACTATGAGCAGTTCTTC	CASSQPYYEQFF
TRBJ1-2	.	.	TRBV12-3/TRBV12-4	TGTGCCAGCAACCTCGGGGGTCCGGGTGGCTACACCTTC	CASNLGGPGGYTF
TRBJ2-1	TRBD2	.	TRBV20-1	TGCAGTGCCAGAACCCCGGCCAGGATGAAGGTAGCGGGAGGGAGCTCCTACAATGAGCAGTTCTTC	CSARTPARMKVAGGSSYNEQFF
TRBJ2-1	.	few	TRBV7-9	TGTGCCAGCAGCCTAATCCACTTGTCGGATGAGCAGTTCTTC	CASSLIHLSDEQFF
TRBJ2-1	TRBD2	.	TRBV20-1	TGCAGTGCTAGAACCGGGACTAGCCTCAATGAGCAGTTCTTC	CSARTGTSLNEQFF
TRBJ2-1	TRBD2	few	TRBV6-2/TRBV6-3	TGTGCCAGCAGTTACTCGTATACTAGCGGGAGGGCCTTAGAGAGTGAGCAGTTCTTC	CASSYSYTSGRALESEQFF
TRBJ2-1	TRBD2	.	TRBV7-2	TGTGCCAGCAGCTTCCGGCGGGGGGCCTACAATGAGCAGTTCTTC	CASSFRRGAYNEQFF
TRBJ2-1	TRBD2	.	TRBV7-3	TGTGCCAGCAGCTTAAGCGGGAGTTTTTTACACAATGAGCAGTTCTTC	CASSLSGSFLHNEQFF
TRBJ1-1	.	few	TRBV20-1	TGCAGTGCTAAGGGCCCGACAGGAATGAACACTGAAGCTTTCTTT	CSAKGPTGMNTEAFF
TRBJ1-1	.	few	TRBV6-5	TGTGCCAGCAGTTACTCCGCCGGGCACACTGAAGCTTTCTTT	CASSYSAGHTEAFF
TRBJ2-2	TRBD2	.	TRBV5-1	TGCGCCAGCAGGATGGCTTTAGCGGGTGCGAACACCGGGGAGCTGTTTTTT	CASRMALAGANTGELFF
TRBJ2-7	.	.	TRBV6-1	TGTGCCAGCAGCCTCGGAGGGGTCCGCGAGCAGTACTTC	CASSLGGVREQYF
TRBJ2-1	TRBD2	.	TRBV29-1	TGCAGCGCCGCCCGACTAGCGGGGGGGATAAATGAGCAGTTCTTC	CSAARLAGGINEQFF
TRBJ1-4	TRBD1	.	TRBV20-1	TGCAGTGCTAGGGGGACAGCCTATAATGAAAAACTGTTTTTT	CSARGTAYNEKLFF
TRBJ1-4	.	few	TRBV9	TGTGCCAGCAGCGCCCAGGGTCGGGGGAATGAAAAACTGTTTTTT	CASSAQGRGNEKLFF
TRBJ1-2	TRBD1	once	TRBV5-1	TGCGCCAGCAGCACCGGACAGGGGGCCGGTGGCTACACCTTC	CASSTGQGAGGYTF
TRBJ2-3	.	many	TRBV6-6	TGTGCCAGCAGTCCGCAGACAGATACGCAGTATTTT	CASSPQTDTQYF
TRBJ2-5	.	.	TRBV20-1	TGCAGTGCTAGACCCAGGGAAGAGACCCAGTACTTC	CSARPREETQYF
TRBJ2-5	.	.	TRBV11-1	TGTGCCAGCAGCCAAGACAGGACCGAGGAGACCCAGTACTTC	CASSQDRTEETQYF
TRBJ1-4	.	few	TRBV29-1	TGCAGCGTTGGGAAGGGACGGCTGAATGAAAAACTGTTTTTT	CSVGKGRLNEKLFF
TRBJ2-3	TRBD2	.	TRBV12-3/TRBV12-4	TGTGCCAGCAGCACGGGACTAGCGGGGCTCACAGATACGCAGTATTTT	CASSTGLAGLTDTQYF
TRBJ2-1	.	few	TRBV28	TGTGCCAGCAGTTTGCCTCAGTACAATGAGCAGTTCTTC	CASSLPQYNEQFF
TRBJ2-7	.	.	TRBV7-9	TGTGCCAGCCTCCGGACAACCTACGAGCAGTACTTC	CASLRTTYEQYF
TRBJ2-7	.	.	TRBV7-2	TGTGCCAGCAGCTTAGGGATTACCAGCTCCTACGAGCAGTACTTC	CASSLGITSSYEQYF
TRBJ1-1	.	few	TRBV6-1	TGTGCCAGCAGTGACTCCCGGGGGCCTGAAGCTTTCTTT	CASSDSRGPEAFF
TRBJ2-3	.	.	TRBV6-5	TGTGCCAGCAGCTACCGTGTTCCGGAGGGGGCTACAGATACGCAGTATTTT	CASSYRVPEGATDTQYF
TRBJ2-1	.	.	TRBV5-1	TGCGCCAGCAGCCCGGGGGACACCCACAAGAATAAGCAGTTCTTC	CASSPGDTHKNKQFF
TRBJ2-3	TRBD1	few	TRBV27	TGTGCCAGCAGTCGACCGGGACAGGGGCTTGGTACGCAGTATTTT	CASSRPGQGLGTQYF
TRBJ1-2	TRBD1	.	TRBV20-1	TGCAGTGCTAGGACAGGGGGCTATGGCTACACCTTC	CSARTGGYGYTF
TRBJ2-2	.	.	TRBV9	TGTGCCAGCAGCGGACGCGCCGGGGAGCTGTTTTTT	CASSGRAGELFF
TRBJ2-5	.	once	TRBV7-2	TGTGCCAGCAGCTCTAGAGGGTTCCGGACAGAGACCCAGTACTTC	CASSSRGFRTETQYF